Following are 21 T cell receptor beta chains from one sample sequenced in a study of post-analysis software for immune sequencing data. Unique-molecular-identifier-tagged TCR beta cDNA libraries were used. A single record per CDR3 protein comes from TCRdb applying MiXCR to the PCR reads. The sample lists more than 350,000 distinct CDR3 sequences, about 39% occurring once. Study outcomes and limitations: TRBV5-6, TRBV5-1 and TRBV20-1 were among about 5 TRBV segments more frequent in patients than controls.

These receptors' antigens are unknown. Material: blood. These receptor sequences come from a girl aged 2 to 9 with multiple sclerosis.

The chain uses TRBV14 and TRBJ1-1; TRBD1 matches at 11 bases. The germline V gene encodes CDR1 SGHDN and CDR2 FVKESK. CDR3 length: 13 amino acids. With V trimmed by 4 bases and J by 8 bases, 3 bases remained unmatched. The CDR3 reads CASSLGQGGEAFF. DNA of the CDR3: TGTGCCAGCAGCCTGGGACAGGGGGGAGAAGCTTTCTTT.

The chain is built from TRBV5-6 and TRBJ2-7, with D unclear. Germline V gene data show CDR1 as SGHDT and CDR2 as YYEEEE. CDR3 length: 14 residues. Trimming stripped 1 base from V and 2 bases from J, with 10 bases between. This CDR3 reads CASSLMEPPYEQYF. DNA of the CDR3: TGTGCCAGCAGCTTGATGGAACCACCCTACGAGCAGTACTTC.

This chain links TRBV7-2 with TRBJ1-1; TRBD1 aligns across 7 bases. The V and J ends lost 5 bases and 1 base, in that order; junction bases with no gene match: 10. The CDR3 extends over 16 amino acids. CDR1 and CDR2 from the germline V gene are SGHTA and FQGNSA. For the CDR3, the DNA is TGTGCCAGCAGCCTTCGCCGACAGGGACCGAACACTGAAGCTTTCTTT. It encodes CASSLRRQGPNTEAFF.

The genes are TRBV7-2 and TRBJ2-5; D call uncertain. The J call is uncertain, as TRBJ2-7 better fits the DNA end. CDR1 is SGHTA and CDR2 is FQGNSA in the germline V gene. This CDR3 is 14 amino acids long. CDR3 loop: CASSLATAPYEQYF. Written as DNA, the CDR3 is TGTGCCAGCAGCTTAGCGACGGCCCCATACGAGCAGTACTTC.

This chain connects TRBV20-1 to TRBJ2-5, with 9 bases lining up with TRBD2. CDR3 size: 17 residues. Trimming took 4 bases from V and 5 from J; bases not matched to a gene: 17. Germline lookup yields CDR1 DFQATT and CDR2 SNEGSKA (reference sequence). The CDR3 is CSAIKVGGRASVETQYF. DNA for the CDR3: TGCAGTGCTATAAAGGTTGGCGGGAGGGCCTCCGTCGAGACCCAGTACTTC.

The chain recombines TRBV9 with TRBJ2-1; the match to TRBD2 covers 8 bases. J lost 4 bases, V lost 0 bases, and 6 bases had no gene match. The germline V gene has CDR1 SGDLS and CDR2 YYNGEE. The CDR3 totals 16 residues. This CDR3 is CASSVAWTSRYNEQFF. In DNA, the CDR3 is TGTGCCAGCAGCGTAGCTTGGACTAGCAGGTACAATGAGCAGTTCTTC.

V and J are TRBV5-6 and TRBJ1-5; D is unclear. This CDR3 is 14 amino acids long. Trimming stripped 5 bases from V and 2 bases from J, with 11 bases between. CDR1 and CDR2 from the germline V gene are SGHDT and YYEEEE. CDR3 bases: TGTGCCAGCAGTTTTATCGGAGGCAATCAGCCCCAGCATTTT. Translated, it gives CASSFIGGNQPQHF.

This sequence joins TRBV20-1 and TRBJ2-5; 8 bases align to TRBD2. This CDR3 contains 16 residues. CDR1 is DFQATT and CDR2 is SNEGSKA in the germline V gene (reference sequence). V lost 0 bases and J lost 11; bases outside the gene matches: 17. Here the CDR3 DNA reads TGCAGTGCTAGAGACCAAGGACTAGCAGTTTACAATGAGCAGTACTTC. Translated, it gives CSARDQGLAVYNEQYF.

This chain connects TRBV5-6 to TRBJ1-6; a weak D match, TRBD1 (6 bases). The CDR3 extends over 18 amino acids. Germline V gene lookup returns CDR1 SGHDT and CDR2 YYEEEE. V gave up 1 base and J gave up 5 bases, with 19 bases separating them. The CDR3 DNA reads TGTGCCAGCAGCTTGCTGGTAGGGGGAGGAGGGGATAATTCACCCCTCCACTTT. This encodes CASSLLVGGGGDNSPLHF.

Details on this clonotype: Mismatch with germline at one junction end may stem from a read error. The rearrangement joins TRBV5-5 to TRBJ2-7, with 12 bases matching TRBD2. CDR1 is SGHKS, CDR2 YYEKEE, per germline (reference sequence). CDR3 length: 16 residues. DNA for the CDR3: TGTGCCGGCAGCCCCGGGACTAGCGGGCGGTACTACGAGCAGTACTTC. Translation gives CAGSPGTSGRYYEQYF.

The rearrangement links TRBV5-1 to TRBJ1-5, with TRBD1 identical over 11 bases. J gave up 3 bases and V 3 bases, and 5 bases lay outside the gene matches. The CDR3 is made up of 16 amino acids. The V gene's germline CDR1 is SGHRS and CDR2 YFSETQ. As DNA, the CDR3 is TGCGCCAGCAGCTACGGGACAGGGGGTAACAATCAGCCCCAGCATTTT. Translation: CASSYGTGGNNQPQHF.

This clonotype was counted once. The CDR3 DNA is TGTGCCAGCAGTTTCCTCCCGGGGGCGACGGATGGCTACACCTTC. The encoded protein is CASSFLPGATDGYTF. The chain recombines TRBV12-3 or TRBV12-4 with TRBJ1-2, with D possibly matching TRBD1 (6 bases). Deletions cut 3 bases from V and 6 bases from J, with 17 bases between. The CDR3 length is 15 residues.

This clonotype showed up just a few times. V usage is TRBV7-6 and J usage is TRBJ2-1; D call uncertain. Germline CDR1 and CDR2: SGHVS and FNYEAQ. With 1 base removed from V and 8 bases from J, the gap between germline ends came to 9 bases. The CDR3 totals 13 residues. The CDR3: CASSLERSYEQFF. CDR3 coding DNA: TGTGCCAGCAGCTTAGAAAGGTCCTATGAGCAGTTCTTC. Complete variable domain (other parts from reference TRBV7-6 and TRBJ2-1): GAGVSQSPRYKVTKRGQDVALRCDPISGHVSLYWYRQALGQGPEFLTYFNYEAQQDKSGLPNDRFSAERPEGSISTLTIQRTEQRDSAMYRCASSLERSYEQFFGPGTRLTVL.

This clonotype was recorded a few times. This chain links TRBV10-3 with TRBJ2-4; no definite D call. CDR3 length equals 11 residues. The V gene lost 3 bases and the J gene lost 12 bases, with 9 bases spanning the gap. Germline assignment: CDR1 ENHRY and CDR2 SYGVKD. CDR3 region: CAISDNRSQYF. CDR3 nucleotide sequence: TGTGCCATCAGTGATAACCGGAGTCAGTACTTC.

A few counts support this clonotype. The chain carries TRBV25-1 and TRBJ2-7, with TRBD2 matching 8 bases. CDR1 MGHDK and CDR2 SYGVNS come from the germline V gene. J gave up 0 bases and V 5 bases, and 6 bases lay outside the gene matches. The CDR3 runs 15 residues. The CDR3 reads CASSSRTSSSYEQYF. CDR3 nucleotides: TGTGCCAGCAGTTCTCGGACTAGCAGCTCCTACGAGCAGTACTTC.

The V gene is TRBV12-5, the J gene TRBJ1-1; D is uncertain. V shed 6 bases and J shed 0 bases, with 11 bases lying between them. The CDR3 covers 14 residues. CDR1 is LGHNT and CDR2 is FRNRAP in the germline V gene. The CDR3 region is CASGTFPMNTEAFF. DNA of the CDR3: TGTGCTAGTGGGACCTTTCCGATGAACACTGAAGCTTTCTTT.

This clonotype has only a few counts. V is TRBV7-8 and J is TRBJ1-5; TRBD1 might be the D (6 bases). Germline V gene data show CDR1 as SGHVS and CDR2 as FQNEAQ. This CDR3 is 15 amino acids long. Trimming took off 7 bases at V and 1 base at J, with 14 bases between the two ends. CDR3 sequence: CASTERGGSNQPQHF. CDR3 in DNA: TGTGCCAGCACCGAGAGGGGGGGGAGCAATCAGCCCCAGCATTTT.

This clonotype was detected a few times. The rearrangement links TRBV5-1 to TRBJ2-5; 8 nucleotides align to TRBD1. Judging by the DNA end, TRBJ2-7 fits better; the J call may be wrong. This CDR3 region has 14 residues. The germline V gene encodes CDR1 SGHRS and CDR2 YFSETQ. The DNA for the CDR3 is TGCGCCAGCAGCTTAGGGACAGGATGGGGCGAGCAGTACTTC. This translates into CASSLGTGWGEQYF.

The DNA for the CDR3 is TGCAGCGTTGGTTCAGGGTCAACCGATCAGCCCCAGCATTTT. Translation: CSVGSGSTDQPQHF. This chain uses TRBV29-1 with TRBJ1-5; possible D gene TRBD1, 5 bases. This CDR3 is 14 amino acids long. Germline V gene lookup returns CDR1 SQVTM and CDR2 ANQGSEA. V gave up 4 bases and J gave up 5 bases, with 15 bases separating them. The variable domain in full, completed from reference TRBV29-1 and TRBJ1-5, reads SAVISQKPSRDICQRGTSLTIQCQVDSQVTMMFWYRQQPGQSLTLIATANQGSEATYESGFVIDKFPISRPNLTFSTLTVSNMSPEDSSIYLCSVGSGSTDQPQHFGDGTRLSIL.

As concerns this clonotype: Sequence at one end of the junction differs from germline and may be a read error. The rearrangement joins TRBV5-1 to TRBJ2-7, with D possibly being TRBD2 (6 bases). CDR3 size: 14 residues. Germline V gene sequence: CDR1 SGHRS, CDR2 YFSETQ. The CDR3 reads CTSRSSAGSYEQYF. The CDR3 DNA sequence: TGCACCAGCAGGTCGTCGGCGGGGAGTTACGAGCAGTACTTC.

Concerning this clonotype itself: This sequence may be a read error, since a much larger clone differs from it by one base. This chain uses TRBV12-3 or TRBV12-4 with TRBJ2-7; 16 nucleotides align to TRBD2. CDR3 length: 16 amino acids. V shed 6 bases and J 7 bases; nucleotides not matched to a gene: 9. This CDR3 is CASRGTSGGALNEQYF. CDR3 nucleotides: TGTGCCAGCAGGGGGACTAGCGGGGGGGCCTTGAATGAGCAGTACTTC.